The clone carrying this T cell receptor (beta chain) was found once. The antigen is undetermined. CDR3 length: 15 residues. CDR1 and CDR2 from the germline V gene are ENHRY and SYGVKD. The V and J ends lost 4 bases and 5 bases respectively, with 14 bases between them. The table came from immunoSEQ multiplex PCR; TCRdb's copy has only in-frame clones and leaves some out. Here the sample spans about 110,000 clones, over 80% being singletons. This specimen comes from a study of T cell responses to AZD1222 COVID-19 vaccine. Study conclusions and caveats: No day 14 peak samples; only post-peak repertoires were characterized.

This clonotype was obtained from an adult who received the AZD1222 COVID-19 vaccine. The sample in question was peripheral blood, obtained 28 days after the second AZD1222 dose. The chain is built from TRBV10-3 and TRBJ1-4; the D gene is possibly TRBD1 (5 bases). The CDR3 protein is CAISAAGQGNEKLFF. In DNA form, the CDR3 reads TGTGCCATCAGTGCCGCGGGGCAGGGCAATGAAAAACTGTTTTTT.